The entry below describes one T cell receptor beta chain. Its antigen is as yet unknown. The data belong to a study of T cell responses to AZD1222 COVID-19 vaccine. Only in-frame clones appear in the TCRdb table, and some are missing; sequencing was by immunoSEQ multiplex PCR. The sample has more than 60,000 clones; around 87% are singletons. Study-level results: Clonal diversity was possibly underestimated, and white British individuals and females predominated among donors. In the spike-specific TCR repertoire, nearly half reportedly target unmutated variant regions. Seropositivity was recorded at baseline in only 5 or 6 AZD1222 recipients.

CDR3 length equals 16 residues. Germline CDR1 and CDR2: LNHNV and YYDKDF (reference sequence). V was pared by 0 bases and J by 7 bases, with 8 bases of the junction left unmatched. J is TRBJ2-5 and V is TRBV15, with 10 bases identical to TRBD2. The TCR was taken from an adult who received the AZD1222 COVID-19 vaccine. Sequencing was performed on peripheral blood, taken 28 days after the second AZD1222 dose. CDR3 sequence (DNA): TGTGCCACCAGCAGAGATCTAGCGGGGGCCGAGGGGACCCAGTACTTC. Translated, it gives CATSRDLAGAEGTQYF.